This T cell receptor beta chain was recovered during a study of blood T cell repertoires in COVID-19. How the authors handled the data: The assay estimated nucleated cells by amplifying reference gene primers. Sequencing used immunoSEQ multiplex PCR; TCRdb keeps in-frame clones, though not all of them. V and J calls and clone size are given by that table; D and trimming were obtained from the DNA. Of about 360,000 clones listed, approximately 86% were seen once; the top ten hold 2.5% to 3.5%. The CDR3 is 13 amino acids. Trimming pared 1 base from V and 7 bases from J, leaving 12 bases between. Germline loops: CDR1 SGHRS, CDR2 YFSETQ.

The sample consisted of peripheral blood. The clonotype originates from a human donor in a cohort sampled during active COVID-19. The rearrangement joins TRBV5-1 to TRBJ2-7, with D maybe TRBD1 (5 bases). CDR3 DNA sequence: TGCGCCAGCAGCTTGAGTGGGGCAGATGAGCAGTACTTC. As protein: CASSLSGADEQYF.